This T cell receptor (beta chain) was recovered during a study of patients and donors after allogeneic stem cell transplantation (dated by TCRdb to about 2020). The CDR3 spans 19 residues, from the cysteine through the phenylalanine. Only CDR3 DNA is held: 57 bases, read in frame from base 1. Libraries were built with RT-PCR. The sequencing machine was a NextSeq 550. TCRdb reprocessed the public reads (quality trimming at Q25 with fastp, clone calling with MiXCR) and kept in-frame beta chains. Each record represents a unique CDR3 protein, reported with the most common genes and DNA among its rows. The sample records roughly 940,000 distinct CDR3 sequences, roughly 18% of which are singletons. 5.5% to 6.5% of the sample belongs to the ten largest clones. A remark on this clonotype: The antigen it recognizes is unknown. Base quality data are lacking; no much larger clone is found one base away.

The chain is assembled from TRBV12-2 and TRBJ2-2; the D segment call TRBD1 is taken from the table without a DNA check. TRBV12-2 is designated a pseudogene. This TCR derives from a human donor who was either an allogeneic HSCT recipient or a stem cell or donor lymphocyte infusion donor (not recorded which). It is not recorded whose cells these are; they may come from a transplant donor. Specimen: blood, either unsorted or a sorted T cell fraction (not recorded which). The CDR3 is CASRRSPFCGTLNTGELFF. The DNA is as follows: TGTGCAAGTCGGCGTTCTCCGTTTTGCGGGACATTAAACACCGGGGAGCTGTTTTTT.